This TCR beta chain was observed in a study of regulatory T cells in long-lasting Graves disease. The time point was: newly diagnosed GD, antithyroid drugs for less than 3 months. RNA from PBMCs was the source of the TCR library. American Thyroid Association guidelines were used to diagnose Graves' disease. Building the TCR beta libraries relied on iRepertoire HTBI primers, and CDR3 regions underwent Arm-PCR. Each CDR3 protein gets one entry after TCRdb re-called the multiplex PCR reads with MiXCR. The table includes under 300,000 distinct CDR3 sequences, about 17% detected once. Notes on this clonotype: Its antigen is currently unknown.

Points from the study as a whole: Blood alone, not thyroid tissue, was studied. In persistent patients, shared public clonotypes (approximately 3,000) outnumbered those in new patients (about 1,000).

V lost 5 bases and J lost 2, with 7 bases in between. Germline lookup yields CDR1 SNHLY and CDR2 FYNNEI. CDR3 size: 13 residues. The receptor comes from a female donor with Graves disease. This sample comprised peripheral blood mononuclear cells (PBMCs), obtained at new diagnosis, from a patient treated with antithyroid drugs. The chain uses TRBV2 and TRBJ1-5; D remains unclear. CDR3 amino acids: CASSITGNQPQHF. CDR3 coding DNA: TGTGCCAGCAGTATAACAGGCAATCAGCCCCAGCATTTT. Filled out from reference TRBV2 and TRBJ1-5, the complete variable domain reads EPEVTQTPSHQVTQMGQEVILRCVPISNHLYFYWYRQILGQKVEFLVSFYNNEISEKSEIFDDQFSVERPDGSNFTLKIRSTKLEDSAMYFCASSITGNQPQHFGDGTRLSIL.